This entry lists 5 T cell receptor beta chains sequenced from one sample in a study of radiation and T cells in renal cell carcinoma. Here immunoSEQ multiplex PCR was the method, and the copy in TCRdb shows in-frame clones only, minus some. Of around 120,000 clones listed, roughly 77% were seen once; the top ten hold approximately 2%. Indicated time point: blood 2 weeks post-SBRT. Documented treatment: 15 Gy SBRT to primary tumor, nephrectomy 4 weeks later. Material: blood, obtained from a patient whose treatment included radiotherapy and nephrectomy. The receptors were gathered from a woman aged 55 to 70 with renal cell carcinoma.

This clone has only one observation. The V gene is TRBV7-9, the J gene TRBJ2-3; D remains ambiguous. The length of the CDR3 is 14 residues. V was pared by 5 bases and J by 6 bases, with 15 bases between. Germline CDR1 SEHNR, CDR2 FQNEAQ (reference sequence). The CDR3 is CASSRRLPSDTQYF. The CDR3 DNA sequence: TGTGCCAGCAGCCGAAGACTCCCCTCGGATACGCAGTATTTT.

The genes are TRBV4-3 and TRBJ2-7; D uncertain. The length of the CDR3 is 14 residues. Germline loops: CDR1 LGHNA, CDR2 YSLEER. Trimming shortened V by 0 bases and J by 3 bases, and 9 bases separated the two germline ends. In DNA form, the CDR3 reads TGCGCCAGCAGCCAAGATAAGGTGGGCTACGAGCAGTACTTC. As protein: CASSQDKVGYEQYF.

J is TRBJ2-5 and V is TRBV28, with D uncertain. The CDR3 is 13 amino acids. In germline, CDR1 is MDHEN, CDR2 SYDVKM. The V end lost 5 bases, the J end lost 1 base, and 8 bases lay between the germline ends. The CDR3 nucleotides read TGTGCCAGCAGTCACAGATTCCAAGAGACCCAGTACTTC. Translated: CASSHRFQETQYF.

V is TRBV7-9 and J is TRBJ2-7; 9 bases fit TRBD1. Germline lookup yields CDR1 SEHNR and CDR2 FQNEAQ (reference sequence). V lost 4 bases, J lost 3 bases, and 4 bases stayed unmatched. There are 14 residues in the CDR3. CDR3 residues: CASSSPGQGYEQYF. The CDR3 DNA is TGTGCCAGCAGCTCGCCGGGACAGGGCTACGAGCAGTACTTC.

This clone was counted once. This sequence joins TRBV19 and TRBJ1-1; D is unresolved. This CDR3 contains 13 residues. Between the trimmed V and J ends, which lost 3 bases and 4 bases, there was a span of 9 bases. Germline lookup yields CDR1 LNHDA and CDR2 SQIVND (reference sequence). CDR3 DNA sequence: TGTGCCAGTAGTATCACCGAGACCACTGAAGCTTTCTTT. Protein product: CASSITETTEAFF.